This record concerns one T cell receptor (beta chain) sequence. TCRdb's table, derived via immunoSEQ multiplex PCR, lists solely in-frame clones and lacks some. The profile shows more than 65,000 clones, around 96% of them singletons. The source of the sample is a study of technical replicates of blood from a handful of donors. This clonotype was obtained from a human donor in good health. The sequenced sample consisted of T cells isolated from PBMCs.

The CDR3 here is CASSLPGETQYF. The DNA of the CDR3 is TGTGCCAGCAGTCTGCCCGGGGAGACCCAGTACTTC. The chain carries TRBV27 and TRBJ2-5, with no clear D. The V end lost 5 bases, the J end lost 5 bases, and 9 bases lay between the germline ends. The CDR3 has 12 residues. Germline V CDR1 and CDR2: MNHEY, SMNVEV (reference sequence).